These T cell receptor beta chains were read from a single sample in a study of technical replicates of blood from four donors. The repertoire was sequenced with immunoSEQ multiplex PCR; TCRdb's copy has only in-frame clones and lacks some. The sample contains 75,000 to 90,000 clones, roughly 94% of which appear only once. The specimen sequenced was T cells isolated from PBMCs. These receptor sequences come from a human donor in good health. Both conserved end residues are part of each CDR3. The D gene is left open where the match is weak. Size tells how often a clone was seen (once, few, many) or the class of an expanded clone, and some rows leave it out.

-	TRBV7-2	-	TRBJ1-2	CASSGQGGANYGYTF	TGTGCCAGCAGCGGTCAGGGAGGAGCTAACTATGGCTACACCTTC
TRBD2	TRBV5-4	-	TRBJ2-3	CASSETSGRSTDTQYF	TGTGCCAGCAGCGAAACTAGCGGGAGGTCCACAGATACGCAGTATTTT
-	TRBV29-1	-	TRBJ2-7	CSVVEREEGNEQYF	TGCAGCGTTGTAGAAAGGGAAGAGGGAAACGAGCAGTACTTC
TRBD1	TRBV5-1	-	TRBJ2-1	CASSLKGGAYNEQFF	TGCGCCAGCAGCTTGAAAGGGGGCGCCTACAATGAGCAGTTCTTC
-	TRBV6-6	-	TRBJ1-1	CASFLAPQVNTEAFF	TGTGCCAGCTTTCTAGCCCCTCAGGTGAACACTGAAGCTTTCTTT
TRBD2	TRBV9	-	TRBJ2-1	CASSVASLAGAREQFF	TGTGCCAGCAGCGTAGCTTCACTAGCGGGAGCCCGAGAGCAGTTCTTC
TRBD2	TRBV7-9	-	TRBJ2-1	CASSSPRLAGYNEQFF	TGTGCCAGCAGCTCGCCCAGACTAGCGGGATACAATGAGCAGTTCTTC
TRBD2	TRBV30	-	TRBJ2-1	CAWTKLAGINEQFF	TGTGCCTGGACCAAACTAGCGGGAATTAATGAGCAGTTCTTC
-	TRBV29-1	once	TRBJ1-2	CSVDSSTFYGYTF	TGCAGCGTTGACAGTTCCACCTTCTATGGCTACACCTTC
-	TRBV9	-	TRBJ1-1	CASSISPGKNTEAFF	TGTGCCAGCAGCATAAGCCCAGGCAAGAACACTGAAGCTTTCTTT
-	TRBV5-6	-	TRBJ1-2	CASSQATEARGYTF	TGTGCCAGCAGCCAGGCGACAGAGGCGCGTGGCTACACCTTC
TRBD1	TRBV13	-	TRBJ1-4	CASRGDDRGDEKLFF	TGTGCCAGCAGGGGAGACGACAGGGGTGATGAAAAACTGTTTTTT
-	TRBV30	-	TRBJ1-4	CAWSVSIGREKATNEKLFF	TGTGCCTGGAGTGTGTCAATCGGCAGGGAAAAGGCAACTAATGAAAAACTGTTTTTT
-	TRBV7-2	-	TRBJ2-1	CASSLGRPAYNEQFF	TGTGCCAGCAGCTTGGGCCGCCCAGCCTACAATGAGCAGTTCTTC
TRBD2	TRBV5-4	-	TRBJ2-5	CASSPGLAGTGETQYF	TGTGCCAGCAGCCCGGGACTAGCGGGAACAGGAGAGACCCAGTACTTC
-	TRBV7-6	-	TRBJ2-7	CASSLRIDYEQYF	TGTGCCAGCAGCCTCAGGATAGACTACGAGCAGTACTTC
TRBD2	TRBV4-1	-	TRBJ2-3	CASSLTSGRVDGADTQYF	TGCGCCAGCAGCCTTACTAGCGGGCGTGTGGATGGCGCAGATACGCAGTATTTT
TRBD2	TRBV6-5	-	TRBJ2-7	CASSPGLAIPYEQYF	TGTGCCAGCAGTCCGGGACTAGCAATACCCTACGAGCAGTACTTC
TRBD1	TRBV6-5	-	TRBJ1-2	CASRHSGTGGDGYTF	TGTGCCAGCAGGCATAGCGGGACAGGGGGCGACGGCTACACCTTC
-	TRBV6-5	-	TRBJ2-1	CASSPGLVTYNEQFF	TGTGCCAGCAGTCCGGGACTGGTTACCTACAATGAGCAGTTCTTC
TRBD2	TRBV6-5	-	TRBJ2-1	CASSPGLAGEQFF	TGTGCCAGCAGCCCCGGACTAGCAGGGGAGCAGTTCTTC
-	TRBV4-1	-	TRBJ1-2	CASSRRELLDSGYTF	TGCGCCAGCAGCCGAAGAGAACTCCTCGATTCCGGCTACACCTTC
TRBD2	TRBV9	-	TRBJ2-3	CASSPDLAGSTDTQYF	TGTGCCAGCAGCCCAGATCTAGCGGGAAGCACAGATACGCAGTATTTT
-	TRBV7-9	-	TRBJ1-2	CASSPDTIYGYTF	TGTGCCAGCAGCCCAGACACCATCTATGGCTACACCTTC
-	TRBV7-9	-	TRBJ1-2	CASSLSEAGDNGYTF	TGTGCCAGCAGCTTAAGCGAAGCGGGGGACAATGGCTACACCTTC
TRBD1	TRBV7-9	-	TRBJ2-7	CASLGQGAGEQYF	TGTGCCAGCCTAGGACAGGGGGCAGGCGAGCAGTACTTC
TRBD2	TRBV5-1	-	TRBJ2-1	CASSSGREYPNEQFF	TGCGCCAGCAGCAGCGGGAGGGAGTACCCCAATGAGCAGTTCTTC
-	TRBV30	-	TRBJ2-1	CAWTVPGGNNEQFF	TGTGCCTGGACTGTACCCGGCGGTAACAATGAGCAGTTCTTC
TRBD2	TRBV2	-	TRBJ2-5	CASSESLAGGGEETQYF	TGTGCCAGCAGTGAAAGTCTAGCGGGAGGGGGGGAGGAGACCCAGTACTTC
-	TRBV28	-	TRBJ2-3	CASKVPAGTDTQYF	TGTGCCAGCAAAGTTCCGGCGGGCACAGATACGCAGTATTTT
-	TRBV15	-	TRBJ2-7	CATSRGGRGTEASYEQYF	TGTGCCACCAGCAGAGGGGGCAGGGGTACAGAAGCCTCCTACGAGCAGTACTTC
-	TRBV7-2	-	TRBJ1-3	CASSLVEGRNTIYF	TGTGCCAGCAGCTTAGTCGAGGGTAGAAACACCATATATTTT
TRBD1	TRBV30	-	TRBJ1-1	CAWIGQDTEAFF	TGTGCCTGGATAGGACAGGACACTGAAGCTTTCTTT
-	TRBV7-9	-	TRBJ2-3	CASSASRDLITDTQYF	TGTGCCAGCAGCGCCAGCAGGGATTTGATCACAGATACGCAGTATTTT
-	TRBV6-1	-	TRBJ2-3	CASPAHRADTQYF	TGTGCCAGCCCGGCACACAGGGCAGATACGCAGTATTTT
-	TRBV5-1	-	TRBJ2-7	CASSPPGTYEQYF	TGCGCCAGCAGCCCGCCGGGGACCTACGAGCAGTACTTC
TRBD2	TRBV10-1	-	TRBJ2-7	CASSMTSGGYEQYF	TGCGCCAGCAGTATGACTAGCGGAGGCTACGAGCAGTACTTC
-	TRBV13	-	TRBJ2-1	CASSLGGINNEQFF	TGTGCCAGCAGCTTAGGCGGGATTAACAATGAGCAGTTCTTC
TRBD2	TRBV11-3	once	TRBJ2-1	CASSLPSGRVNEQFF	TGTGCCAGCAGCCTACCCAGCGGGAGAGTAAATGAGCAGTTCTTC
TRBD1	TRBV11-2	-	TRBJ2-3	CASGQGIALPGTQYF	TGTGCCAGCGGACAGGGGATCGCCCTTCCGGGGACGCAGTATTTT
-	TRBV11-2	-	TRBJ2-7	CASSPQGYEQYF	TGTGCCAGCAGCCCTCAGGGATACGAGCAGTACTTC
-	TRBV5-1	-	TRBJ2-5	CASSLIQGRIGETQYF	TGCGCCAGCAGCCTAATCCAGGGCAGAATCGGAGAGACCCAGTACTTC
TRBD2	TRBV5-4	-	TRBJ2-7	CASSRTSGTGNEQYF	TGTGCCAGCAGCCGGACTAGCGGGACGGGTAATGAGCAGTACTTC
-	TRBV6-5	once	TRBJ1-5	CASSPVAGQPQHF	TGTGCCAGCAGCCCTGTAGCGGGTCAGCCCCAGCATTTT
TRBD2	TRBV9	-	TRBJ2-3	CASSVGGVLRTDTQYF	TGTGCCAGCAGCGTGGGAGGGGTATTAAGGACAGATACGCAGTATTTT
-	TRBV5-3	once	TRBJ1-4	CARSQLNEQGTLYEKLFF	TGTGCCAGAAGCCAGCTAAATGAACAGGGAACGCTATATGAAAAACTGTTTTTT
TRBD2	TRBV6-5	-	TRBJ2-1	CASSYSPGTSFNEQFF	TGTGCCAGCAGTTACTCTCCCGGGACTAGCTTCAATGAGCAGTTCTTC
-	TRBV15	-	TRBJ2-1	CATSRDLSGYSSYNEQFF	TGTGCCACCAGCAGAGATCTTAGCGGCTATAGCTCCTACAATGAGCAGTTCTTC
-	TRBV5-1	-	TRBJ2-7	CASSFGGEQYF	TGCGCCAGCAGCTTCGGGGGCGAGCAGTACTTC
-	TRBV25-1	-	TRBJ1-1	CASSELDSEEREAFF	TGTGCCAGCAGTGAATTGGACAGTGAGGAACGTGAAGCTTTCTTT
TRBD1	TRBV7-9	-	TRBJ1-2	CASRPTRDRNYGYTF	TGTGCCAGCAGACCTACTAGGGACAGGAACTATGGCTACACCTTC
-	TRBV30	once	TRBJ2-7	CAWTRDTTYEQYF	TGTGCCTGGACCCGGGATACCACCTACGAGCAGTACTTC
-	TRBV6-1	-	TRBJ2-7	CASSEAGGFEQYF	TGTGCCAGCAGTGAAGCGGGAGGTTTTGAGCAGTACTTC
-	TRBV25-1	-	TRBJ1-4	CASSVPGLNEKLFF	TGTGCCAGCAGTGTACCGGGGTTAAATGAAAAACTGTTTTTT
-	TRBV2	-	TRBJ2-1	CASSSLSLNNEQFF	TGTGCCAGCAGTTCGTTAAGCCTTAACAATGAGCAGTTCTTC
TRBD2	TRBV4-3	-	TRBJ2-1	CASSQDLVIAGYRGEQFF	TGCGCCAGCAGCCAAGATCTTGTGATAGCGGGATATCGTGGTGAGCAGTTCTTC
TRBD2	TRBV29-1	-	TRBJ2-2	CSVERDNTGELFF	TGCAGCGTCGAGCGGGACAACACCGGGGAGCTGTTTTTT
TRBD2	TRBV4-1	-	TRBJ2-1	CASSQDEVAGRYNEQFF	TGCGCCAGCAGCCAAGATGAGGTAGCGGGACGCTACAATGAGCAGTTCTTC